This T cell receptor beta chain was recovered during a study of HIV-infected patients and healthy controls (dated by TCRdb to between 2014 and 2016). Broadly, across the study: Whether deep TCR repertoire sequencing of small blood samples from HIV patients could capture immune perturbation and reconstitution was tested in the study.

Whole blood was used without cell fractionation, so the repertoire reflected all unsorted peripheral T cells. Some ten uninfected healthy donors were sampled as controls, a few of whom were sampled twice approximately 3 months apart. For RNA extraction, around 2.5 ml of peripheral blood was collected into Tempus tubes. The TURBO-DNase kit was used to remove leftover genomic DNA, and GLOBINclear was used to deplete globin mRNA. Reverse transcription of around 450 ng RNA was performed with SuperScript III using primers directed against the alpha and beta constant regions. Alpha and beta chain libraries were generated separately via chain-specific third strand synthesis with multiplexing indices. The protocol used a single primer pair to amplify all rearrangements within a chain, which avoided primer bias, and attached molecular barcodes to each cDNA molecule. Purified cDNA was ligated with T4 RNA Ligase 1 onto a 5' RACE adapter bearing a random hexamer and the SP2 sequencing primer site. With slow temperature ramps used to favor optimal annealing, second strand synthesis was primed from the SP2 site with Phusion polymerase. Each molecule's 12-nucleotide barcode consisted of two random hexamer sequences, both added before amplification and joined together. A brief initial PCR introduced P5 and P7 adapter elements together with a second index, and a 23-cycle amplification PCR using P5s and P7 primers was subsequently performed. Libraries received approximately 25 PCR cycles in total, were quantified on a Qubit, sized on a Bioanalyzer, and diluted to roughly 3.6 nM. Sequencing of the normalized libraries was done on an Illumina MiSeq using 2 x 250 paired-end kits. Into 9.5 to 10 ul Tris-Cl, the reverse transcription reactions were eluted following cleanup on MinElute columns. The adapter ligations were run for 23 hours at 16 degrees C, and AMPure XP beads at a 1:1 ratio were afterwards used to clean them. On the authors' methods: A modified Decombinator that output V, J, insert and barcode information was used to process the demultiplexed FASTQ files. Any sequence that shared a barcode yet differed from the dominant sequence was discarded as an error, and the number of original cDNA molecules was estimated by counting barcodes clustered at Levenshtein distance 3. The R packages ineq, vegan, igraph and RCytoscape were used for downstream analyses, with IMGT nomenclature and CDR3 definitions applied. V gene usage was computed over distinct sequences, each TCR counted once to avoid skew from clonal expansion. Similarity networks connected unique CDR3 amino acid sequences within a donor whenever two sequences differed by a single Levenshtein edit. The authors compiled published HIV-specific CDR3s (approximately 86 alpha, roughly 760 beta) and CMV-specific CDR3s (around 13 alpha, 200 to 300 beta) and searched for them in the repertoires. Random subsampling to size-matched repertoires demonstrated that the decreased diversity in patients did not result from their lower sequence numbers. TCRdb took the public reads, trimmed them with fastp at Q25, ran MiXCR for clone calling and kept in-frame beta chains. Each CDR3 protein appears once, grouped with its most common genes and DNA. These V and J calls originate from TCRdb's pipeline instead of the authors' own analysis. This sample lists around 18,000 distinct CDR3 sequences; around a tenth were detected once. The ten largest make up 3.1% of the sample.

General study outcomes and caveats: MAIT cell alpha-chain CDR3s were present at high frequency in healthy controls but severely depleted in HIV+ repertoires. The pairing of alpha and beta chains was not determined in the samples. Roughly threefold more distinct CDR3s and higher Shannon diversity were observed in healthy control repertoires than in untreated HIV+ repertoires. Processing included only sixteen HIV-infected individuals, and this was regarded by the authors as a major limit on how widely the findings apply. The study cohorts differed slightly in age and sex profile, but those differences did not account for the observed differences in diversity. Healthy controls shared more CDR3s between individuals than HIV+ patients, by Jaccard index and by count of highly shared sequences. Eight alpha and eight beta V genes showed significantly different mean usage between HIV-infected patients and controls. The dynamics of distinct T-cell subpopulations could not be separated, and sequencing depth was restricted, because whole blood was used. Most CMV-associated CDR3s became more frequent during therapy, although their change was not significant, whereas HIV-associated CDR3s showed a significant decrease in frequency. Unequal numbers of distinct sequences between patients and controls complicated comparisons, and size-matching overweighted rare events from HIV-infected data. Size-matched repertoire data did not replicate the apparent post-therapy recovery of the Gini index in HIV-infected patients. In the study, no determination of donor HLA types was made. HIV-infected repertoires showed significantly elevated mean Gini indices relative to controls, which possibly reflects oligoclonality.

Measured from the cysteine to the phenylalanine, the CDR3 is 14 residues long. The retained sequence is limited to the CDR3, 42 bases, with the frame set at the first base. The germline V gene (reference sequence) yields DFQATT for CDR1 and SNEGSKA for CDR2. V is trimmed back by 6 bases and J by 3 bases, and the junction contains 6 bases that no gene match accounts for. This clonotype was observed at least ten times. The antigen this receptor binds is unknown. No much larger clone is present one base from it, and per-base qualities are unavailable. Sequenced input: blood. The TCR comes from an adult in good health. The chain is encoded by TRBV20-1 joined to TRBJ2-3, with 10 middle bases fitting TRBD1. Here the CDR3 is given as CSAQTGGATDTQYF. The sequenced DNA is TGCAGTGCCCAGACAGGGGGCGCGACAGATACGCAGTATTTT.